This is a list of T cell receptor beta chains from one sample in a study of blood T cell repertoires in COVID-19. Clones were sequenced by immunoSEQ multiplex PCR, and TCRdb holds only the in-frame ones, with some missing. Altogether around 370,000 clones are present, around 86% being singletons, with the ten largest covering under 6.5%. Material: peripheral blood. All receptors come from a woman between 50 and 59 years old with COVID-19, enrolled during active disease. CDR3s include the opening cysteine and the closing phenylalanine or tryptophan. The D gene is left open where the match is weak. Only part of the rows carry a size: once, few, many, or a class if the clone is expanded.

d_gene: TRBD1
j_gene: TRBJ1-4
v_gene: TRBV2
abundance: .
CDR3nt: TGTGCCAGCACCGTCCCGGGACAGGGCCGGGGTGAAAAACTGTTTTTT
CDR3aa: CASTVPGQGRGEKLFF

d_gene: .
j_gene: TRBJ1-2
v_gene: TRBV9
abundance: many
CDR3nt: TGTGCCAGCAGCGTTGGCAGGGCGGATGGCTACACCTTC
CDR3aa: CASSVGRADGYTF

d_gene: TRBD2
j_gene: TRBJ2-3
v_gene: TRBV27
abundance: .
CDR3nt: TGTGCCAGCAGTTCGGGACTAGCGGGAGCACGGAGCACAGATACGCAGTATTTT
CDR3aa: CASSSGLAGARSTDTQYF

d_gene: TRBD1
j_gene: TRBJ1-1
v_gene: TRBV28
abundance: .
CDR3nt: TGTGCCAGCAACATACCAGGGGGCCTGGAAGCTTTCTTT
CDR3aa: CASNIPGGLEAFF

d_gene: TRBD1
j_gene: TRBJ2-3
v_gene: TRBV19
abundance: .
CDR3nt: TGTGCCAGTAGTAATATATGGAGACAGGGAATAACAGATACGCAGTATTTT
CDR3aa: CASSNIWRQGITDTQYF

d_gene: .
j_gene: TRBJ1-4
v_gene: TRBV30
abundance: once
CDR3nt: TGTGCCTGGAGTGATGACAGAACCTATGAAAAACTGTTTTTT
CDR3aa: CAWSDDRTYEKLFF

d_gene: .
j_gene: TRBJ2-4
v_gene: TRBV5-5
abundance: .
CDR3nt: TGTGCCAGCAGCTTCCTAGCCAAAAACATTCAGTACTTC
CDR3aa: CASSFLAKNIQYF

d_gene: TRBD1
j_gene: TRBJ2-7
v_gene: TRBV7-2
abundance: .
CDR3nt: TGTGCCAGCAGCAACCGGGACAGGGTGAACAAGCAGTACTTC
CDR3aa: CASSNRDRVNKQYF

d_gene: TRBD1
j_gene: TRBJ2-2
v_gene: TRBV10-2
abundance: .
CDR3nt: TGCGCCAGCAAGGGGACAGCTAACACCGGGGAGCTGTTTTTT
CDR3aa: CASKGTANTGELFF

d_gene: TRBD2
j_gene: TRBJ2-3
v_gene: TRBV4-2
abundance: .
CDR3nt: TGTGCCAGCAGCCAACGACTAGCGACTAGCACAGATACGCAGTATTTT
CDR3aa: CASSQRLATSTDTQYF

d_gene: .
j_gene: TRBJ2-7
v_gene: TRBV11-2
abundance: .
CDR3nt: TGTGCCAGCAGCTTAGGAGGGCGTTGGAGTAGTGAGCAGTACTTC
CDR3aa: CASSLGGRWSSEQYF

d_gene: TRBD1
j_gene: TRBJ1-5
v_gene: TRBV24-1
abundance: .
CDR3nt: TGTGCCACCAGTGATTTGGGGACAGGGAAACAGCCCCAGCATTTT
CDR3aa: CATSDLGTGKQPQHF

d_gene: TRBD1
j_gene: TRBJ2-7
v_gene: TRBV15
abundance: .
CDR3nt: TGTGCCACCAGCAGAGCAGCGGACAGGGTCTTAGGGCAGTACTTC
CDR3aa: CATSRAADRVLGQYF

d_gene: .
j_gene: TRBJ2-5
v_gene: TRBV11-3
abundance: .
CDR3nt: TGTGCCAGCAGCTTGGGACAAGCCCAAGAGACCCAGTACTTC
CDR3aa: CASSLGQAQETQYF

d_gene: TRBD1
j_gene: TRBJ2-7
v_gene: TRBV2
abundance: .
CDR3nt: TGTGCCAGCGTGGGCCAGGGGGTCTACGAGCAGTACTTC
CDR3aa: CASVGQGVYEQYF

d_gene: .
j_gene: TRBJ2-3
v_gene: TRBV4-2
abundance: .
CDR3nt: TGTGCCAGCAGCCAAAAAGGTGGGCTAGCGATAGGTACGCAGTATTTT
CDR3aa: CASSQKGGLAIGTQYF

d_gene: .
j_gene: TRBJ2-1
v_gene: TRBV7-2
abundance: .
CDR3nt: TGTGCCACCTCGGGACAAAAACACAATGAGCAGTTCTTC
CDR3aa: CATSGQKHNEQFF

d_gene: TRBD1
j_gene: TRBJ1-2
v_gene: TRBV19
abundance: .
CDR3nt: TGTGCCAGTAGCACGGGGACAGGTGGTGGCTATGGCTACACCTTC
CDR3aa: CASSTGTGGGYGYTF

d_gene: TRBD1
j_gene: TRBJ2-7
v_gene: TRBV29-1
abundance: once
CDR3nt: TGCAGCGTTGAGGGAGGACAGGGTTTCGAGCAGTACTTC
CDR3aa: CSVEGGQGFEQYF

d_gene: .
j_gene: TRBJ1-5
v_gene: TRBV6-5
abundance: .
CDR3nt: TGTGCCAGCTACACAGGGTATCACCAGCCCCAGCATTTT
CDR3aa: CASYTGYHQPQHF

d_gene: TRBD2
j_gene: TRBJ2-5
v_gene: TRBV5-6
abundance: .
CDR3nt: TGTGCCAGCAGCGCCCGAGCCATAGCGGGGATACAAGAGACCCAGTACTTC
CDR3aa: CASSARAIAGIQETQYF

d_gene: .
j_gene: TRBJ2-7
v_gene: TRBV6-2/TRBV6-3
abundance: once
CDR3nt: TGTGCCAGCAGTTACAAAGGGGGATCCTACGAGCAGTACTTC
CDR3aa: CASSYKGGSYEQYF

d_gene: TRBD1
j_gene: TRBJ1-4
v_gene: TRBV5-4
abundance: .
CDR3nt: TGTGCCAGCAGCCAATTTGGACAGGGGGCGTCGGCTAATGAAAAACTGTTTTTT
CDR3aa: CASSQFGQGASANEKLFF

d_gene: TRBD1
j_gene: TRBJ2-2
v_gene: TRBV2
abundance: once
CDR3nt: TGTGCCACCACAGGGGCGAACACCGGGGAGCTGTTTTTT
CDR3aa: CATTGANTGELFF

d_gene: TRBD1
j_gene: TRBJ2-5
v_gene: TRBV18
abundance: .
CDR3nt: TGTGCCAGCTCACCTCCGGGGACAGAGTGGGAGACCCAGTACTTC
CDR3aa: CASSPPGTEWETQYF

d_gene: .
j_gene: TRBJ2-2
v_gene: TRBV3-1/TRBV3-2
abundance: .
CDR3nt: TGTGCCAGCAGCCACCTTACCGGGGAGCTGTTTTTT
CDR3aa: CASSHLTGELFF

d_gene: .
j_gene: TRBJ2-1
v_gene: TRBV5-1
abundance: .
CDR3nt: TGCGCCAGCAGCGGAGCCCTCGACAATGAGCAGTTCTTC
CDR3aa: CASSGALDNEQFF

d_gene: .
j_gene: TRBJ1-5
v_gene: TRBV19
abundance: .
CDR3nt: TGTGCCAGTAGTACCTTGGGGACATTTAGCAATCAGCCCCAGCATTTT
CDR3aa: CASSTLGTFSNQPQHF

d_gene: .
j_gene: TRBJ2-5
v_gene: TRBV6-5
abundance: .
CDR3nt: TGTGCCAGCAGGGTAGGAGGAGAGACCCAGTACTTC
CDR3aa: CASRVGGETQYF

d_gene: .
j_gene: TRBJ1-2
v_gene: TRBV19
abundance: .
CDR3nt: TGTGCCAGTCACCGGGGGGGCCTGCGCTACACCTTC
CDR3aa: CASHRGGLRYTF

d_gene: .
j_gene: TRBJ2-5
v_gene: TRBV27
abundance: .
CDR3nt: TGTGCCAGCAGTTTTATCCCCAGGGCGGAGACCCAGTACTTC
CDR3aa: CASSFIPRAETQYF

d_gene: .
j_gene: TRBJ1-1
v_gene: TRBV6-2/TRBV6-3
abundance: .
CDR3nt: TGTGCCAGCAGCCCGAACAGGGTTTTGAACACTGAAGCTTTCTTT
CDR3aa: CASSPNRVLNTEAFF

d_gene: .
j_gene: TRBJ1-4
v_gene: TRBV6-5
abundance: .
CDR3nt: TGTGCCAGCAGTAGAGGGCGGGATGAAAAACTGTTTTTT
CDR3aa: CASSRGRDEKLFF

d_gene: .
j_gene: TRBJ1-1
v_gene: TRBV5-1
abundance: .
CDR3nt: TGCGCCAGCAGGGATACCGGGACACTCCAGACTGAAGCTTTCTTT
CDR3aa: CASRDTGTLQTEAFF

d_gene: .
j_gene: TRBJ2-2
v_gene: TRBV27
abundance: .
CDR3nt: TGTGCCAGCAGTTTATTTCAGCGGGTCCCCAGTTTCGGGACAGAGAACACCGGGGAGCTGTTTTTT
CDR3aa: CASSLFQRVPSFGTENTGELFF

d_gene: .
j_gene: TRBJ2-7
v_gene: TRBV21-1
abundance: .
CDR3nt: TGTGCCAGCAGCAAAAATGGGCACAGGGGGAGATTGATGGAGGTTCATTACGAGCAGTACTTC
CDR3aa: CASSKNGHRGRLMEVHYEQYF

d_gene: TRBD1
j_gene: TRBJ1-2
v_gene: TRBV19
abundance: .
CDR3nt: TGTGCCAGTACTGAGACAGGGAGCTATGGCTACACCTTC
CDR3aa: CASTETGSYGYTF